The rows below give T cell receptor beta chains drawn from one sample of a study of T-cell memory formation after mild COVID-19. MiXCR, applied by TCRdb to the 5' RACE reads, yields one record per CDR3 protein. In the table there are around 340,000 distinct CDR3 sequences, over 20% of which are singletons. The sequenced sample consisted of PBMCs or a T cell subset sorted from them (not recorded which). These receptors were obtained from an adult woman who had mild COVID-19 (a few samples of this study predate the infection). Cell type and time point are not known. Both conserved end residues are part of each CDR3. A D gene is named only where the DNA matches it firmly. Only some rows state a clone size, as once, few, many or a class for expanded clones.

CATSRPGTSGVFSTDTQYF,TGTGCCACCAGCAGGCCCGGGACTAGCGGGGTCTTTAGCACAGATACGCAGTATTTT,TRBD2,TRBV15,-,TRBJ2-3
CATSDKDSNAYGYTF,TGTGCCACCAGTGATAAAGACAGCAACGCGTATGGCTACACCTTC,-,TRBV24-1,-,TRBJ1-2
CASSLWGLAGVSTDTQYF,TGTGCCAGCAGTTTGTGGGGACTAGCGGGCGTTAGCACAGATACGCAGTATTTT,TRBD2,TRBV27,-,TRBJ2-3
CAIERDSNFYEQYF,TGTGCCATCGAAAGGGACTCAAACTTCTACGAGCAGTACTTC,-,TRBV6-1,-,TRBJ2-7
CASSQTGTSGTDTQYF,TGTGCCAGCAGCCAAACCGGGACTAGCGGGACAGATACGCAGTATTTT,TRBD2,TRBV6-5,-,TRBJ2-3
CASSLEGPEAFF,TGCGCCAGCAGCTTGGAGGGACCTGAAGCTTTCTTT,-,TRBV5-1,-,TRBJ1-1
CASSANREGYTF,TGTGCCAGCAGTGCAAACAGGGAGGGCTACACCTTC,-,TRBV2,few,TRBJ1-2
CASSPQGGSSYEQYF,TGCGCCAGCAGCCCTCAGGGTGGGAGCTCCTACGAGCAGTACTTC,-,TRBV5-1,many,TRBJ2-7
CASSHLFNSPLHF,TGTGCCAGCAGCCATCTTTTCAATTCACCCCTCCACTTT,-,TRBV3-1,-,TRBJ1-6
CASSLRDRGPSEQFF,TGTGCCAGCAGCCTACGGGACAGGGGGCCAAGTGAGCAGTTCTTC,TRBD1,TRBV7-8,many,TRBJ2-1
CASSLGSSTDTQYF,TGTGCCAGCAGCTTAGGGTCCAGCACAGATACGCAGTATTTT,-,TRBV11-2,many,TRBJ2-3
CAISSGTSGLFTDTQYF,TGTGCCATCTCCAGCGGGACTAGCGGCCTGTTCACAGATACGCAGTATTTT,TRBD2,TRBV2,-,TRBJ2-3
CASSPRTGGWTEAFF,TGTGCCAGCAGTCCTCGGACAGGGGGCTGGACTGAAGCTTTCTTT,TRBD1,TRBV3-1,few,TRBJ1-1
CASSGGTSGGDEQFF,TGCGCCAGCAGCGGCGGGACTAGCGGGGGCGATGAGCAGTTCTTC,TRBD2,TRBV5-1,-,TRBJ2-1
CASSRDSQSNQPQHF,TGTGCCAGCAGCCGGGACAGTCAAAGCAATCAGCCCCAGCATTTT,TRBD1,TRBV7-9,few,TRBJ1-5
CASSPLEIRNTEAFF,TGTGCCAGCTCACCACTGGAGATTAGGAACACTGAAGCTTTCTTT,-,TRBV18,-,TRBJ1-1
CASSDSGQGATVNTGELFF,TGTGCCAGCAGTGATTCGGGACAGGGGGCCACGGTCAACACCGGGGAGCTGTTTTTT,TRBD1,TRBV6-5,-,TRBJ2-2
CASSLEALARNTGELFF,TGTGCCAGCAGCTTAGAGGCGCTAGCGAGGAACACCGGGGAGCTGTTTTTT,-,TRBV7-9,few,TRBJ2-2
CSAIQSRSGNTIYF,TGCAGTGCTATCCAGTCCCGCTCTGGAAACACCATATATTTT,-,TRBV20-1,many,TRBJ1-3
CSARQGGNGGTQYF,TGCAGCGCCCGGCAGGGGGGAAATGGTGGTACGCAGTATTTT,-,TRBV29-1,-,TRBJ2-3
CASSPGGSGNEQFF,TGTGCTAGCAGCCCAGGAGGGTCAGGCAATGAGCAGTTCTTC,-,TRBV7-7,few,TRBJ2-1
CASGLEVNTDTQYF,TGTGCTAGTGGTTTGGAGGTAAACACAGATACGCAGTATTTT,-,TRBV12-5,-,TRBJ2-3
CASSLEGLPPYEQYF,TGTGCCAGCAGCTTAGAGGGACTTCCCCCCTACGAGCAGTACTTC,-,TRBV7-2,few,TRBJ2-7
CSARVAGVTDTQYF,TGCAGTGCTAGAGTGGCGGGAGTGACAGATACGCAGTATTTT,TRBD2,TRBV20-1,few,TRBJ2-3
CASSSTCGSQETQYF,TGTGCCAGCAGCTCTACTTGCGGGAGTCAAGAGACCCAGTACTTC,TRBD2,TRBV7-7,-,TRBJ2-5